Below, 32 T cell receptor beta chains from the same sample are listed, as sequenced in a study of T cell responses to AZD1222 COVID-19 vaccine. Sequencing was performed with immunoSEQ multiplex PCR; in TCRdb, only in-frame clones are kept and a portion is missing. The data contain more than 150,000 clones, approximately 90% of them singletons. The sample consisted of peripheral blood, taken 28 days after the second AZD1222 dose. The receptors here all came from an adult who received the AZD1222 COVID-19 vaccine.

The chain has TRBV10-2 and TRBJ1-5, with a tentative D call TRBD1 (5 bases). Germline V gives CDR1 WSHSY, CDR2 SAAADI. V gave up 6 bases and J gave up 2 bases, with 11 bases separating them. The CDR3 has 14 residues. In nucleotides, the CDR3 is TGCGCCAGCAGAGGGGAATCCGGCAATCAGCCCCAGCATTTT. This encodes CASRGESGNQPQHF.

The chain links TRBV29-1 to TRBJ1-2; D is ambiguous. The germline V and J ends were trimmed by 8 bases and 0 bases, with 10 bases remaining between them. The CDR3 runs to 12 residues. Per the germline V gene, CDR1 is SQVTM and CDR2 is ANQGSEA. The CDR3 protein is CSISQTNYGYTF. In DNA form, the CDR3 reads TGCAGCATTAGCCAGACTAACTATGGCTACACCTTC. The whole variable domain, filled in from reference TRBV29-1 and TRBJ1-2, reads SAVISQKPSRDICQRGTSLTIQCQVDSQVTMMFWYRQQPGQSLTLIATANQGSEATYESGFVIDKFPISRPNLTFSTLTVSNMSPEDSSIYLCSISQTNYGYTFGSGTRLTVV.

The chain links TRBV27 to TRBJ2-7, with TRBD2 as a possible D gene (7 bases). V was shortened by 6 bases and J by 7 bases, with 16 bases between the two germline ends. The CDR3 has 13 residues. Germline loops: CDR1 MNHEY, CDR2 SMNVEV (reference sequence). CDR3 nucleotide sequence: TGTGCCAGCAGCAGGGGAGGGAATCGGGAGCAGTACTTC. It yields the protein CASSRGGNREQYF.

The CDR3 coding sequence is TGTGCCAGCAGCCCAAGCCCAACGCCCTCCTACAATGAGCAGTTCTTC. Protein product: CASSPSPTPSYNEQFF. This sequence joins TRBV7-8 and TRBJ2-1; D gene unclear. Trimming left V 5 bases short and J 0 bases short, with 14 bases between. The CDR3 totals 16 residues. In germline, CDR1 is SGHVS, CDR2 FQNEAQ.

This clone appeared a single time. V is TRBV28 and J is TRBJ1-4, with 7 bases identical to TRBD1. The CDR3 is 16 residues long. The germline V gene has CDR1 MDHEN and CDR2 SYDVKM. The ends lost 5 bases at V and 3 bases at J; junction bases unmatched: 9. The CDR3 DNA is TGTGCCAGCAGTCGACAGGGTTTTTCATCTAATGAAAAACTGTTTTTT. The encoded protein is CASSRQGFSSNEKLFF.

CDR3 in DNA: TGTGCCAGCTCGCCTGGACAGGTCATGAACACTGAAGCTTTCTTT. It codes for CASSPGQVMNTEAFF. The chain has TRBV18 and TRBJ1-1; 7 nucleotides agree with TRBD1. J was trimmed by 0 bases and V by 6 bases; bases with no gene match: 7. This CDR3 comprises 15 residues. Germline V gene sequence: CDR1 KGHSH, CDR2 LQKENI.

The V gene is TRBV21-1, the J gene TRBJ1-1; no check of the table's D call, TRBD1, against the DNA was made. TRBV21-1 is tagged as a pseudogene. The CDR3 is 17 residues long. The CDR3 reads CASSKGTTGGGNTEAFF. CDR3 DNA: TGTGCCAGCAGCAAAGGAACGACAGGGGGCGGGAACACTGAAGCTTTCTTT.

The chain combines TRBV7-9 with TRBJ2-5, with 10 nucleotides matching TRBD2. The CDR3 runs 15 residues. CDR1 SEHNR and CDR2 FQNEAQ come from the germline V gene (reference sequence). V shed 7 bases, J shed 5 bases, and the junction held 10 bases outside the gene matches. In nucleotides, the CDR3 is TGTGCCAGCACGGGTCTAGCGGGAGATATGGAGACCCAGTACTTC. As protein: CASTGLAGDMETQYF.

This clone was found a few times. In the same sample, other DNA sequences code for this CDR3. J is TRBJ2-7 and V is TRBV5-4, with D possibly TRBD2 on 5 matching bases. The CDR3 is 13 amino acids. The germline V and J ends were trimmed by 2 bases and 0 bases, with 6 bases remaining between them. Germline V gene data show CDR1 as SGHNT and CDR2 as YYREEE (reference sequence). In nucleotides, the CDR3 is TGTGCCAGCAGCTTCGGGGTCTCCTACGAGCAGTACTTC. Encoded protein: CASSFGVSYEQYF.

The J gene is TRBJ1-2, the V gene TRBV28; 7 bases match TRBD1. CDR1 is MDHEN, CDR2 SYDVKM, per germline. The ends lost 5 bases at V and 8 bases at J; junction bases unmatched: 17. This CDR3 is 16 amino acids long. The CDR3 region has the DNA TGTGCCAGCAGTACGCCCTCCGGGACAGAGAGGGCCGGCTACACCTTC. Amino acids: CASSTPSGTERAGYTF.

The CDR3 reads CASSSGLVDEQFF. In DNA form, the CDR3 reads TGTGCCAGCAGCTCGGGTCTGGTAGATGAGCAGTTCTTC. The chain couples TRBV11-3 to TRBJ2-1; no firm D call. The germline CDR1 and CDR2 sequences are SGHNT and YENEEA. The CDR3 loop spans 13 amino acids. The V end lost 4 bases, the J end lost 8 bases, and 12 bases lay between the germline ends.

In nucleotides, the CDR3 is TGTGCCAGCTCACCGGACAGGGTGGGTGAAAAACTGTTTTTT. Amino acids: CASSPDRVGEKLFF. The chain has TRBV18 and TRBJ1-4; 8 bases are shared with TRBD1. J gave up 7 bases and V 3 bases, and 4 bases lay outside the gene matches. Germline V gives CDR1 KGHSH, CDR2 LQKENI. The CDR3 has 14 amino acids.

The chain links TRBV28 to TRBJ2-2; 10 positions match TRBD2. This CDR3 spans 15 amino acids. Looked up from germline, CDR1 is MDHEN and CDR2 is SYDVKM. V lost 2 bases, J lost 6 bases, and 3 bases stayed unmatched. The CDR3 loop reads CASSLLAGVSGELFF. The CDR3 DNA follows: TGTGCCAGCAGTTTACTAGCGGGAGTCTCCGGGGAGCTGTTTTTT.

This clone was seen more than once but under ten times. At the DNA level, this CDR3 is encoded by other sequences in the same sample as well. The chain is built from TRBV9 and TRBJ1-1; the D is unclear. CDR1 and CDR2 (germline): SGDLS, YYNGEE. Trimming shortened V by 5 bases and J by 5 bases, and 16 bases separated the two germline ends. The CDR3 loop spans 14 amino acids. CDR3 sequence: CASRGQGFGTEAFF. In DNA form, the CDR3 reads TGTGCCAGCAGGGGCCAAGGGTTCGGGACTGAAGCTTTCTTT. The whole variable domain, remainder taken from reference TRBV9 and TRBJ1-1, is DSGVTQTPKHLITATGQRVTLRCSPRSGDLSVYWYQQSLDQGLQFLIQYYNGEERAKGNILERFSAQQFPDLHSELNLSSLELGDSALYFCASRGQGFGTEAFFGQGTRLTVV.

V usage is TRBV24-1 and J usage is TRBJ1-1, with TRBD1 identical over 7 bases. This CDR3 region has 14 residues. Germline CDR1 reads KGHDR; CDR2 reads SFDVKD. The ends lost 7 bases at V and 3 bases at J; junction bases unmatched: 7. The CDR3 nucleotides read TGTGCCACCAGGGCTAGGGGGCTCGACACTGAAGCTTTCTTT. Its protein is CATRARGLDTEAFF.

The chain is built from TRBV5-1 and TRBJ2-3; 11 bases match TRBD2. CDR1 and CDR2 from the germline V gene are SGHRS and YFSETQ. There are 16 residues in the CDR3. V lost 0 bases and J lost 4; bases outside the gene matches: 4. The CDR3 here is CASSLGLAGSPDTQYF. For the CDR3, the DNA is TGCGCCAGCAGCTTGGGACTAGCGGGGAGCCCAGATACGCAGTATTTT. The whole variable domain, filled in from reference TRBV5-1 and TRBJ2-3, reads KAGVTQTPRYLIKTRGQQVTLSCSPISGHRSVSWYQQTPGQGLQFLFEYFSETQRNKGNFPGRFSGRQFSNSRSEMNVSTLELGDSALYLCASSLGLAGSPDTQYFGPGTRLTVL.

The V and J genes are TRBV5-1 and TRBJ2-5; 9 bases agree with TRBD2. V dropped 4 bases and J dropped 4; count of bases not matched to a gene: 8. Germline lookup yields CDR1 SGHRS and CDR2 YFSETQ. This CDR3 is built from 15 residues. The CDR3 sequence: CASSPGTLAGETQYF. The CDR3 region has the DNA TGCGCCAGCAGCCCGGGGACACTAGCGGGAGAGACCCAGTACTTC. The full variable domain, its missing parts supplied by reference TRBV5-1 and TRBJ2-5, is KAGVTQTPRYLIKTRGQQVTLSCSPISGHRSVSWYQQTPGQGLQFLFEYFSETQRNKGNFPGRFSGRQFSNSRSEMNVSTLELGDSALYLCASSPGTLAGETQYFGPGTRLLVL.

The chain uses TRBV7-3 and TRBJ2-3, with a tentative D call TRBD2 (5 bases). CDR3 length equals 12 residues. Looked up from germline, CDR1 is SGHTA and CDR2 is FQGTGA. Trimming took 3 bases from V and 8 from J, leaving 9 bases between them. In DNA form, the CDR3 reads TGTGCCAGCAGCTTTCTAGCTGCTACGCAGTATTTT. Protein sequence: CASSFLAATQYF. The full variable domain, rest sourced from reference TRBV7-3 and TRBJ2-3, is GAGVSQTPSNKVTEKGKYVELRCDPISGHTALYWYRQSLGQGPEFLIYFQGTGAADDSGLPNDRFFAVRPEGSVSTLKIQRTERGDSAVYLCASSFLAATQYFGPGTRLTVL.

The chain joins TRBV6-5 to TRBJ2-1; D possibly corresponds to TRBD1 (6 bases). This CDR3 comprises 13 residues. Germline V gene data show CDR1 as MNHEY and CDR2 as SVGAGI. Trimming pared 8 bases from V and 7 bases from J, leaving 15 bases between. The CDR3 nucleotides read TGTGCCAGCGAGTCAGGGGTTAAAAATGAGCAGTTCTTC. The encoded protein is CASESGVKNEQFF.

The chain joins TRBV28 to TRBJ2-4; 7 bases map to TRBD1. The CDR3 spans 16 residues. J lost 0 bases, V lost 5 bases, and 7 bases had no gene match. Per germline, CDR1 MDHEN and CDR2 SYDVKM. Here the CDR3 DNA reads TGTGCCAGCAGTCCTCCGGGACAGCTAGCCAAAAACATTCAGTACTTC. Translated: CASSPPGQLAKNIQYF.

The chain's CDR3 is CATSRDIVGETQYF. DNA of the CDR3: TGTGCCACCAGCAGGGACATTGTGGGGGAGACCCAGTACTTC. The chain carries TRBV15 and TRBJ2-5; tentatively, D is TRBD1 (5 bases). V lost 3 bases and J 5 bases, leaving 13 bases between the germline ends. In germline, CDR1 is LNHNV, CDR2 YYDKDF (reference sequence). The CDR3 sequence is 14 residues long.

This chain uses TRBV19 with TRBJ2-7, with D possibly called TRBD1 or TRBD2 (5 bases each). V lost 4 bases and J 5 bases, leaving 15 bases between the germline ends. The CDR3 runs to 14 residues. The germline V gene has CDR1 LNHDA and CDR2 SQIVND (reference sequence). CDR3 nucleotide sequence: TGTGCCAGTAGTACTTTCGGCAGGGACCACGAGCAGTACTTC. Translation gives CASSTFGRDHEQYF.

The CDR3 spells CASSVLAMNTEAFF. DNA of the CDR3: TGTGCCAGCAGCGTTCTTGCGATGAACACTGAAGCTTTCTTT. J is TRBJ1-1 and V is TRBV9, with D unclear. Germline V gene lookup returns CDR1 SGDLS and CDR2 YYNGEE. The V gene lost 2 bases and the J gene lost 0 bases, with 8 bases spanning the gap. The CDR3 spans 14 residues.

The chain carries TRBV28 and TRBJ1-2; 11 bases line up with TRBD1. Trimming at V came to 6 bases and at J to 2 bases, leaving 8 bases not matched to a gene. This CDR3 spans 16 amino acids. Germline assignment: CDR1 MDHEN and CDR2 SYDVKM. The CDR3 region is CASSTGTGGYNYGYTF. As DNA, the CDR3 is TGTGCCAGCAGCACCGGGACAGGGGGATACAACTATGGCTACACCTTC.

This sequence joins TRBV5-1 and TRBJ2-5, with TRBD1 matching 8 bases. The V gene end was trimmed by 0 bases and the J gene end by 5 bases; junction bases not matched to a gene: 6. The CDR3 loop spans 15 amino acids. In germline, CDR1 is SGHRS, CDR2 YFSETQ. The CDR3 nucleotides are TGCGCCAGCAGCTTGGTCCAGGGGGCACATGAGACCCAGTACTTC. Its translation is CASSLVQGAHETQYF.

The chain has TRBV28 and TRBJ2-1, with D possibly being TRBD2 (6 bases). Germline-derived CDR1 and CDR2 are MDHEN and SYDVKM. Trimming pared 7 bases from V and 2 bases from J, leaving 18 bases between. The CDR3 has 16 amino acids. The DNA of the CDR3 is TGTGCCAGCATCCCTCCGGCGGGAAGGACCTACAATGAGCAGTTCTTC. This sequence encodes CASIPPAGRTYNEQFF.

V usage is TRBV11-3 and J usage is TRBJ2-3; tentatively, D is TRBD2 (5 bases). This CDR3 has 14 amino acids. The V gene's germline CDR1 is SGHNT and CDR2 YENEEA. V was shortened by 5 bases and J by 0 bases, with 9 bases between the two germline ends. This CDR3 is CASSHERSTDTQYF. Here the CDR3 DNA reads TGTGCCAGCAGCCATGAGCGGAGCACAGATACGCAGTATTTT.

The V call is TRBV27, the J call TRBJ2-5; no definite D call. Trimming removed 5 bases at V and 6 bases at J, with 25 bases between. The V gene's germline CDR1 is MNHEY and CDR2 SMNVEV (reference sequence). This CDR3 comprises 17 residues. The CDR3 DNA reads as TGTGCCAGCAGTCTCGGGCCTCTCTCGACCCTTCGGAAGACCCAGTACTTC. Protein: CASSLGPLSTLRKTQYF.

On this clone: Other DNA sequences in this sample translate to the same CDR3. The chain recombines TRBV28 with TRBJ2-7, with 9 bases identical to TRBD1. CDR1 and CDR2 from the germline V gene are MDHEN and SYDVKM. This CDR3 is built from 14 residues. Trimming took 5 bases from V and 2 from J; bases not matched to a gene: 4. CDR3 sequence: CASSPRDRAYEQYF. Here the CDR3 DNA reads TGTGCCAGCAGTCCTCGGGACAGGGCCTACGAGCAGTACTTC.

V is TRBV3-1 (or the pseudogene TRBV3-2) and J is TRBJ1-1, with 9 bases aligning to TRBD1. J gave up 11 bases and V 4 bases, and 11 bases lay outside the gene matches. This CDR3 spans 14 amino acids. Germline assignment: CDR1 LGHDT and CDR2 YNNKEL (reference sequence). The CDR3 spells CASSLPQGAGRAFF. The CDR3 nucleotides read TGTGCCAGCAGCCTACCACAGGGGGCAGGAAGGGCTTTCTTT.

The chain couples TRBV6-5 to TRBJ2-4, with D perhaps matching TRBD1 (6 bases). The CDR3 runs 14 residues. Trimming shortened V by 3 bases and J by 5 bases, and 11 bases separated the two germline ends. The germline gives CDR1 MNHEY, CDR2 SVGAGI. The chain's CDR3 is CASSYDPGENIQYF. Here the CDR3 DNA reads TGTGCCAGCAGTTATGACCCAGGGGAAAACATTCAGTACTTC.

This chain links TRBV2 with TRBJ1-5; tentatively, D is TRBD1 (5 bases). Germline V gene data show CDR1 as SNHLY and CDR2 as FYNNEI. The CDR3 covers 15 residues. The germline V and J ends were trimmed by 8 bases and 3 bases, with 17 bases remaining between them. CDR3 loop: CASSRGGAINQPQHF. The CDR3 coding sequence is TGTGCCAGCTCCCGCGGAGGGGCTATCAATCAGCCCCAGCATTTT.